This record concerns one T cell receptor beta chain sequence. No antigen is known for it. Data came from immunoSEQ multiplex PCR; TCRdb stores just in-frame clones and leaves some out. The sample consists of 100,000 to 150,000 clones, 75% to 90% of them appearing once. This specimen belongs to a study of T cell responses to AZD1222 COVID-19 vaccine. The CDR3 extends over 17 amino acids. V lost 3 bases, J lost 4 bases, and 19 bases lay in between. The germline V gene encodes CDR1 SGHRS and CDR2 YFSETQ. Whole-study results and caveats: It was only after the peak T cell response that any repertoires were sampled. In a largely white British group with more females than males, clonal diversity was possibly underestimated.

The sequencing used peripheral blood, collected on day 0 of AZD1222 vaccination. The rearrangement joins TRBV5-1 to TRBJ2-2; TRBD2 might be the D (6 bases). This clonotype was obtained from an adult in good health. This chain's CDR3 is CASSSFGGLRGTGELFF. The CDR3, as DNA: TGCGCCAGCAGCTCGTTTGGAGGGCTGCGTGGCACCGGGGAGCTGTTTTTT.